Presented here are 28 T cell receptor beta chains from one specimen sequenced in a study of T cell changes during pregnancy in multiple sclerosis. This table comes from immunoSEQ multiplex PCR, and its TCRdb copy is limited to in-frame clones, with some not included. The profile shows about 53,000 clones, around 90% of them singletons. Sequencing was performed on CD4+ T cells from peripheral blood mononuclear cells, taken in the third trimester of pregnancy. The source of these receptors is a female donor with multiple sclerosis, enrolled in a pregnancy study.

V usage is TRBV14 and J usage is TRBJ2-7, with D possibly being TRBD1 (6 bases). Trimming left V 5 bases short and J 1 base short, with 12 bases between. The length of the CDR3 is 14 residues. Germline V lookup: CDR1 SGHDN, CDR2 FVKESK. The CDR3 nucleotides read TGTGCCAGCAGCTCGACCACAGGGTCCTACGAGCAGTACTTC. It specifies CASSSTTGSYEQYF.

V gene TRBV9 combines with J gene TRBJ2-4; 16 nucleotides align to TRBD2. The V and J ends lost 0 bases and 1 base, in that order; junction bases with no gene match: 4. Per germline, CDR1 SGDLS and CDR2 YYNGEE. CDR3 length: 19 amino acids. The chain's CDR3 is CASSVEGLAGGRAKNIQYF. The DNA for the CDR3 is TGTGCCAGCAGCGTAGAGGGACTAGCGGGGGGGCGGGCCAAAAACATTCAGTACTTC.

The genes are TRBV5-4 and TRBJ2-5; TRBD2 matches at 7 bases. The CDR3 totals 16 residues. Trimming removed 4 bases from V and 5 bases from J; junction bases left unmatched: 14. CDR1 is SGHNT and CDR2 is YYREEE in the germline V gene (reference sequence). As DNA, the CDR3 is TGTGCCAGCAGCGTCGCGGGGGTCGGGAGACGGGAGACCCAGTACTTC. Protein sequence: CASSVAGVGRRETQYF.

This chain links TRBV15 with TRBJ1-2, with D tentatively TRBD1 (6 bases). CDR1 is LNHNV, CDR2 YYDKDF, per germline (reference sequence). V lost 6 bases and J 7 bases, leaving 15 bases between the germline ends. The length of the CDR3 is 13 residues. This chain's CDR3 is CATSPPRGSGYTF. The CDR3 nucleotides are TGTGCCACCAGTCCGCCCAGGGGTAGTGGCTACACCTTC.

The V gene is TRBV9, the J gene TRBJ1-5, with D possibly TRBD1 on 5 matching bases. CDR1 is SGDLS, CDR2 YYNGEE, per germline. The CDR3 runs to 14 residues. V shed 3 bases and J shed 6 bases, with 13 bases lying between them. The CDR3 is CASSGTSRGQPQHF. Here the CDR3 DNA reads TGTGCCAGCAGCGGCACTTCAAGGGGTCAGCCCCAGCATTTT.

This chain connects TRBV7-3 to TRBJ2-7; 8 nucleotides match TRBD2. There are 15 residues in the CDR3. Germline V gene lookup returns CDR1 SGHTA and CDR2 FQGTGA. Trimming at V came to 5 bases and at J to 0 bases, leaving 6 bases not matched to a gene. CDR3: CASSPYSGDSYEQYF. In DNA form, the CDR3 reads TGTGCCAGCAGCCCCTATAGCGGGGACTCCTACGAGCAGTACTTC.

V usage is TRBV19 and J usage is TRBJ1-1; D is unresolved. Trimming cost V 2 bases and J 3 bases, with 10 bases left between them. Germline CDR1 LNHDA, CDR2 SQIVND (reference sequence). There are 14 residues in the CDR3. As DNA, the CDR3 is TGTGCCAGTAGTATATCGGGAGTATACACTGAAGCTTTCTTT. Its translation is CASSISGVYTEAFF. The entire variable domain, with the rest obtained from reference TRBV19 and TRBJ1-1, is as follows: DGGITQSPKYLFRKEGQNVTLSCEQNLNHDAMYWYRQDPGQGLRLIYYSQIVNDFQKGDIAEGYSVSREKKESFPLTVTSAQKNPTAFYLCASSISGVYTEAFFGQGTRLTVV.

The J gene is TRBJ2-7, the V gene TRBV7-9, with D maybe TRBD1 (5 bases). CDR3 length: 13 residues. The germline CDR1 and CDR2 sequences are SEHNR and FQNEAQ (reference sequence). Trimming shortened V by 8 bases and J by 0 bases, and 11 bases separated the two germline ends. The CDR3 protein is CASRVGDSYEQYF. Here the CDR3 DNA reads TGTGCCAGCCGGGTAGGGGACTCCTACGAGCAGTACTTC.

The chain employs TRBV2 and TRBJ2-5, with D possibly TRBD2 on 6 matching bases. Germline CDR1 reads SNHLY; CDR2 reads FYNNEI. This CDR3 has 15 residues. V was clipped by 4 bases and J by 5 bases, with 17 bases between them. CDR3 sequence: CASSGDSGAGETQYF. As DNA, the CDR3 is TGTGCCAGCAGTGGGGACTCCGGGGCAGGGGAGACCCAGTACTTC.

The V and J genes are TRBV11-1 and TRBJ2-7; 9 bases map to TRBD1. J lost 8 bases, V lost 4 bases, and 6 bases had no gene match. The germline CDR1 and CDR2 sequences are SGHAT and FQDESV (reference sequence). This CDR3 spans 13 amino acids. CDR3: CASSSGQGSKQYF. The CDR3 DNA reads as TGTGCCAGCAGCTCGGGACAGGGCAGTAAGCAGTACTTC.

This chain links TRBV19 with TRBJ1-2; TRBD1 might be the D (5 bases). CDR1 LNHDA and CDR2 SQIVND come from the germline V gene (reference sequence). This CDR3 region has 14 residues. Trimming removed 4 bases at V and 4 bases at J, with 13 bases between. The CDR3 nucleotides read TGTGCCAGTAGTACCTTCAGGGAATCCTATGGCTACACCTTC. It specifies CASSTFRESYGYTF.

V usage is TRBV5-4 and J usage is TRBJ2-1, with D possibly matching TRBD1 (6 bases). CDR1 SGHNT and CDR2 YYREEE come from the germline V gene (reference sequence). This CDR3 region has 11 residues. V was clipped by 3 bases and J by 14 bases, with 12 bases between them. CDR3 coding DNA: TGTGCCAGCAGCTCTGACAGGTTGGAGTTCTTC. It specifies CASSSDRLEFF.

The gene calls are TRBV6-4 and TRBJ2-1; 10 bases agree with TRBD2. Looked up from germline, CDR1 is MRHNA and CDR2 is SNTAGT. V lost 6 bases, J lost 8 bases, and 10 bases stayed unmatched. The CDR3 length is 15 residues. The CDR3 is CASSEAGGPFDEQFF. In DNA, the CDR3 is TGTGCCAGCAGCGAAGCGGGGGGGCCGTTCGATGAGCAGTTCTTC.

This clone was detected once. The CDR3 here is CASRAGGQWNQPQHF. The CDR3 DNA reads as TGTGCCAGCAGGGCGGGGGGGCAGTGGAATCAGCCCCAGCATTTT. The rearrangement joins TRBV7-8 to TRBJ1-5; perhaps TRBD1 as D (6 bases). This CDR3 is 15 amino acids long. Germline-derived CDR1 and CDR2 are SGHVS and FQNEAQ. V gave up 6 bases and J gave up 4 bases, with 16 bases separating them.

The V call is TRBV5-4, the J call TRBJ1-4; 10 bases match TRBD1. The germline V gene has CDR1 SGHNT and CDR2 YYREEE (reference sequence). CDR3 length: 14 residues. V dropped 3 bases and J dropped 5; count of bases not matched to a gene: 1. CDR3: CASSWDRGNEKLFF. In DNA form, the CDR3 reads TGTGCCAGCAGCTGGGACAGGGGAAATGAAAAACTGTTTTTT.

This rearrangement joins TRBV7-8 to TRBJ1-2, with 8 bases matching TRBD1. CDR3 length: 16 amino acids. J lost 4 bases, V lost 5 bases, and 12 bases had no gene match. Looked up from germline, CDR1 is SGHVS and CDR2 is FQNEAQ. CDR3 nucleotide sequence: TGTGCCAGCAGCCCTAGCTCAGGGGGCACGGTCTATGGCTACACCTTC. Its protein product is CASSPSSGGTVYGYTF.

The chain is built from TRBV18 and TRBJ2-7, with D unclear. Germline CDR1 reads KGHSH; CDR2 reads LQKENI. The CDR3 sequence is 17 residues long. The ends were cut back, 3 bases at V and 3 bases at J, with 21 bases in the middle. The CDR3 loop is CASSPYQPGRTNYEQYF. The CDR3 DNA reads as TGTGCCAGCTCACCGTACCAACCGGGTCGAACTAACTACGAGCAGTACTTC.

The J gene is TRBJ1-1, the V gene TRBV11-2; no definite D call. The CDR3 covers 13 residues. V was clipped by 3 bases and J by 6 bases, with 11 bases between them. CDR1 is SGHAT, CDR2 FQNNGV, per germline. The CDR3 DNA reads as TGTGCCAGCAGCTTCGAGACTCGTTCTGAAGCTTTCTTT. Translating gives CASSFETRSEAFF.

The rearrangement uses TRBV29-1 and TRBJ1-1, with D possibly TRBD1 on 5 matching bases. CDR1 is SQVTM and CDR2 is ANQGSEA in the germline V gene. This CDR3 contains 16 residues. Trimming shortened V by 8 bases and J by 3 bases, and 25 bases separated the two germline ends. CDR3 in amino acids: CSPATRQGNTHTEAFF. The CDR3 coding sequence is TGCAGCCCCGCCACCAGGCAGGGAAATACTCACACTGAAGCTTTCTTT.

V gene TRBV19 combines with J gene TRBJ1-2, with D unclear. The CDR3 spans 15 residues. Germline V lookup: CDR1 LNHDA, CDR2 SQIVND (reference sequence). V dropped 3 bases and J dropped 0 bases, with 11 bases sitting between them. In DNA form, the CDR3 reads TGTGCCAGTAGTATTACCCAGGTAGCTAACTATGGCTACACCTTC. It codes for CASSITQVANYGYTF.

The V and J genes are TRBV15 and TRBJ2-7; 8 bases are shared with TRBD1. This CDR3 region has 15 residues. V lost 4 bases and J lost 3; bases outside the gene matches: 8. Germline V lookup: CDR1 LNHNV, CDR2 YYDKDF (reference sequence). The CDR3 DNA follows: TGTGCCACCAGCATCCCGCAGACAGGGGTCTACGAGCAGTACTTC. It yields the protein CATSIPQTGVYEQYF.

This chain links TRBV5-5 with TRBJ2-1; no definite D call. V dropped 4 bases and J dropped 0 bases, with 11 bases sitting between them. This CDR3 contains 15 residues. Germline-derived CDR1 and CDR2 are SGHKS and YYEKEE (reference sequence). Here the CDR3 DNA reads TGTGCCAGCAGCCGCTATCTTAGCTCCTACAATGAGCAGTTCTTC. Its protein is CASSRYLSSYNEQFF.

The rearrangement links TRBV19 to TRBJ2-7, with D maybe TRBD1 (5 bases). CDR1 and CDR2 from the germline V gene are LNHDA and SQIVND (reference sequence). CDR3 length: 15 amino acids. Trimming took 2 bases from V and 7 from J, leaving 18 bases between them. The CDR3 coding sequence is TGTGCCAGTAGTATACGGGCAGGGTCATTGGGTGAGCAGTACTTC. Residues: CASSIRAGSLGEQYF.

The rearrangement uses TRBV14 and TRBJ2-7; D is perhaps TRBD1 (5 bases). Between the trimmed V and J ends, which lost 3 bases and 0 bases, there was a span of 12 bases. Germline CDR1 is SGHDN and CDR2 is FVKESK. The CDR3 runs 15 residues. The CDR3 DNA follows: TGTGCCAGCAGCCATCTTGGGGCGAGCTCCTACGAGCAGTACTTC. This gives the protein CASSHLGASSYEQYF.

V and J are TRBV6-1 and TRBJ1-2; no clear D. This CDR3 is 14 amino acids long. Per the germline V gene, CDR1 is MNHNS and CDR2 is SASEGT. V lost 1 base and J lost 8, with 14 bases in between. CDR3 DNA: TGTGCCAGCAGTGAAGTGGGCGGGGAGAGGGGCTACACCTTC. It specifies CASSEVGGERGYTF.

The chain couples TRBV7-6 to TRBJ2-7; possibly TRBD1 for D (5 bases). CDR1 SGHVS and CDR2 FNYEAQ come from the germline V gene. V gave up 1 base and J gave up 2 bases, with 6 bases separating them. CDR3 size: 13 residues. DNA of the CDR3: TGTGCCAGCAGCTTAGAGACAGCCTACGAGCAGTACTTC. This codes for CASSLETAYEQYF.

The J gene is TRBJ1-6, the V gene TRBV19; 9 positions agree with TRBD1. The V and J ends lost 1 base and 7 bases, in that order; junction bases with no gene match: 2. There are 15 residues in the CDR3. Germline V gene data show CDR1 as LNHDA and CDR2 as SQIVND (reference sequence). DNA for the CDR3: TGTGCCAGTAGTATAGGGGACAGGGCAAATTCACCCCTCCACTTT. This sequence encodes CASSIGDRANSPLHF.

This clone was detected only a few times. The chain carries TRBV5-6 and TRBJ2-7; 9 nucleotides agree with TRBD2. The CDR3 runs 13 residues. The J segment lost 7 bases and the V segment lost 1 base, leaving 3 bases of the junction unmatched. CDR1 is SGHDT, CDR2 YYEEEE, per germline. The CDR3 reads CASSLLAGLEQYF. CDR3 DNA: TGTGCCAGCAGCTTGCTAGCGGGGCTAGAGCAGTACTTC.